Below, 29 T cell receptor beta chains from the same sample are listed, as sequenced in a study of T-cell memory formation after mild COVID-19. TCRdb ran MiXCR on the 5' RACE reads and lists one entry per CDR3 protein. The sample has approximately 560,000 distinct CDR3 sequences, 15% to 20% seen once. The sequenced sample consisted of PBMCs or a T cell subset sorted from them (not recorded which). These receptors originate from an adult woman who had mild COVID-19 (a few samples of this study predate the infection). Cell type and time point are not known.

This clonotype showed up just a few times. The chain couples TRBV6-1 to TRBJ2-2; weak D call: TRBD1 (5 bases). Trimming cost V 2 bases and J 2 bases, with 6 bases left between them. The germline V gene has CDR1 MNHNS and CDR2 SASEGT. The CDR3 consists of 14 residues. DNA of the CDR3: TGTGCCAGCAGTGAACAGGGTAACACCGGGGAGCTGTTTTTT. It translates to CASSEQGNTGELFF.

In its sample, this clonotype was seen a few times. The gene calls are TRBV7-2 and TRBJ2-5; no clear D. This CDR3 has 11 residues. V lost 0 bases to trimming and J lost 10 bases, with 6 bases between them. Germline V gene data show CDR1 as SGHTA and CDR2 as FQGNSA. The CDR3 sequence is CASSLALDQYF. CDR3 nucleotide sequence: TGTGCCAGCAGCTTAGCTTTGGACCAGTACTTC.

The V call is TRBV7-2, the J call TRBJ2-5; perhaps D is TRBD1 or TRBD2 (6 bases each). Germline CDR1 and CDR2: SGHTA and FQGNSA. There are 14 residues in the CDR3. Trimming cost V 6 bases and J 2 bases, with 13 bases left between them. CDR3 DNA: TGTGCCAGCAGGGTGCAAGGGGGGCAAGAGACCCAGTACTTC. Residues: CASRVQGGQETQYF.

This clonotype was observed a handful of times. This sequence joins TRBV5-1 and TRBJ2-2; D ambiguous. The V end was cut by 4 bases, the J end by 2 bases, with 15 bases between. Per the germline V gene, CDR1 is SGHRS and CDR2 is YFSETQ. This CDR3 spans 16 amino acids. The DNA for the CDR3 is TGCGCCAGCAGCCCCAGTTGGCTAGTTAACACCGGGGAGCTGTTTTTT. Amino acids: CASSPSWLVNTGELFF. The full variable domain, rest sourced from reference TRBV5-1 and TRBJ2-2, is KAGVTQTPRYLIKTRGQQVTLSCSPISGHRSVSWYQQTPGQGLQFLFEYFSETQRNKGNFPGRFSGRQFSNSRSEMNVSTLELGDSALYLCASSPSWLVNTGELFFGEGSRLTVL.

The chain couples TRBV11-2 to TRBJ2-3; 10 bases are a match to TRBD2. V trimming: 2 bases; J trimming: 3 bases; junction bases outside the gene matches: 14. The CDR3 totals 19 residues. Germline assignment: CDR1 SGHAT and CDR2 FQNNGV. The CDR3 sequence is CASSLFVSSGGTGTDTQYF. CDR3 DNA: TGTGCCAGCAGCTTATTTGTCTCTAGCGGGGGAACGGGAACAGATACGCAGTATTTT.

This clonotype turned up a few times. The chain employs TRBV5-6 and TRBJ2-1; maybe TRBD1 (5 bases). The V gene lost 1 base and the J gene lost 0 bases, with 20 bases spanning the gap. There are 19 residues in the CDR3. The germline CDR1 and CDR2 sequences are SGHDT and YYEEEE. CDR3 nucleotides: TGTGCCAGCAGCTTGTCCCAAGGGGCCCCCTTCAGCTCCTACAATGAGCAGTTCTTC. Translated, it gives CASSLSQGAPFSSYNEQFF.

This clonotype was seen more than once but under ten times. V gene TRBV7-9 combines with J gene TRBJ2-7; D remains ambiguous. The germline gives CDR1 SEHNR, CDR2 FQNEAQ (reference sequence). The CDR3 covers 18 residues. V gave up 1 base and J gave up 3 bases, with 22 bases separating them. The CDR3 DNA is TGTGCCAGCAGCTTAGGAACCTTCGCGCAGGAATTTCACTACGAGCAGTACTTC. It specifies CASSLGTFAQEFHYEQYF.

This clonotype has just a few counts. The gene calls are TRBV7-6 and TRBJ2-3; 8 positions agree with TRBD1. V shed 5 bases and J 3 bases; nucleotides not matched to a gene: 7. Looked up from germline, CDR1 is SGHVS and CDR2 is FNYEAQ. CDR3 length: 15 residues. CDR3: CASSTGQGETDTQYF. The CDR3 DNA is TGTGCCAGCAGCACCGGACAGGGTGAAACAGATACGCAGTATTTT.

A few counts support this clonotype. The chain employs TRBV7-9 and TRBJ2-2; TRBD1 agrees at 7 bases. Germline assignment: CDR1 SEHNR and CDR2 FQNEAQ (reference sequence). V shed 3 bases, J shed 6 bases, and the junction held 4 bases outside the gene matches. The CDR3 runs to 14 residues. The CDR3 bases are TGTGCCAGCAGCTTGGACAGGTGGGCCGGGGAGCTGTTTTTT. Encoded protein: CASSLDRWAGELFF.

This clonotype was observed a few times. The CDR3 sequence: CASSLAGTAMNTEAFF. The CDR3 DNA follows: TGTGCCAGCAGCTTAGCGGGGACAGCCATGAACACTGAAGCTTTCTTT. This chain joins TRBV7-6 and TRBJ1-1; 7 bases match TRBD1. CDR3 length: 16 amino acids. J lost 0 bases, V lost 0 bases, and 4 bases had no gene match. Germline values: CDR1 SGHVS, CDR2 FNYEAQ.

The rearrangement uses TRBV7-2 and TRBJ2-7; D is uncertain. Deletions cut 4 bases from V and 0 bases from J, with 10 bases between. Per the germline V gene, CDR1 is SGHTA and CDR2 is FQGNSA. This CDR3 contains 14 residues. The CDR3 nucleotides read TGTGCCAGCAGCTACCGTAGCCCCTCCTACGAGCAGTACTTC. It encodes CASSYRSPSYEQYF.

The chain combines TRBV19 with TRBJ1-2; D is possibly TRBD1 (5 bases). Trimming shortened V by 10 bases and J by 8 bases, and 20 bases separated the two germline ends. Germline loops: CDR1 LNHDA, CDR2 SQIVND (reference sequence). This CDR3 is 13 amino acids long. CDR3 sequence reads: CATKGFGAEGYTF. The CDR3 bases are TGTGCCACAAAAGGATTTGGGGCTGAGGGCTACACCTTC.

This clonotype was seen a few times. This rearrangement joins TRBV5-1 to TRBJ1-2, with D unresolved. From germline, CDR1 is SGHRS and CDR2 YFSETQ. CDR3 size: 13 residues. The V gene lost 0 bases and the J gene lost 4 bases, with 7 bases spanning the gap. Written as DNA, the CDR3 is TGCGCCAGCAGCTTGGGGACCAGCTATGGCTACACCTTC. Translation: CASSLGTSYGYTF. Full variable domain (remainder filled in from reference TRBV5-1 and TRBJ1-2): KAGVTQTPRYLIKTRGQQVTLSCSPISGHRSVSWYQQTPGQGLQFLFEYFSETQRNKGNFPGRFSGRQFSNSRSEMNVSTLELGDSALYLCASSLGTSYGYTFGSGTRLTVV.

The chain combines TRBV6-6 with TRBJ1-2, with 8 bases aligning to TRBD1. This CDR3 has 17 residues. Per germline, CDR1 MNHNY and CDR2 SVGAGI (reference sequence). J lost 1 base, V lost 0 bases, and 7 bases had no gene match. CDR3 residues: CASSYSPGTGLNYGYTF. The DNA for the CDR3 is TGTGCCAGCAGTTACTCGCCCGGGACAGGACTTAACTATGGCTACACCTTC.

This clonotype showed up just a few times. V and J are TRBV7-3 and TRBJ1-2; D is ambiguous. The CDR3 has 14 amino acids. Per the germline V gene, CDR1 is SGHTA and CDR2 is FQGTGA. V was pared by 6 bases and J by 4 bases, with 15 bases between. The CDR3 nucleotides read TGTGCCAGCAGTCCCAAAGGGCCCCTCTATGGCTACACCTTC. The encoded protein is CASSPKGPLYGYTF. Filled out from reference TRBV7-3 and TRBJ1-2, the complete variable domain reads GAGVSQTPSNKVTEKGKYVELRCDPISGHTALYWYRQSLGQGPEFLIYFQGTGAADDSGLPNDRFFAVRPEGSVSTLKIQRTERGDSAVYLCASSPKGPLYGYTFGSGTRLTVV.

The chain has TRBV7-2 and TRBJ2-5; 7 bases align to TRBD1. Trimming removed 5 bases from V and 5 bases from J; junction bases left unmatched: 26. The CDR3 sequence is 20 residues long. From germline, CDR1 is SGHTA and CDR2 FQGNSA. This CDR3 is CASSAQIGPSDRRPRETQYF. The DNA of the CDR3 is TGTGCCAGCAGCGCGCAAATAGGCCCCTCGGACAGGCGCCCCCGTGAGACCCAGTACTTC.

The chain carries TRBV9 and TRBJ2-2; the match to TRBD1 covers 9 bases. The CDR3 is 16 amino acids. Germline V gene sequence: CDR1 SGDLS, CDR2 YYNGEE. The V segment lost 5 bases and the J segment 4 bases; nucleotides outside the gene matches: 9. The CDR3 loop reads CASSQGGQGLTGELFF. The CDR3 region has the DNA TGTGCCAGCAGTCAAGGGGGACAGGGCCTCACCGGGGAGCTGTTTTTT.

The V and J genes are TRBV3-1 and TRBJ2-7, with 8 positions matching TRBD2. The CDR3 contains 18 residues. J gave up 5 bases and V 1 base, and 16 bases lay outside the gene matches. Germline V gene data show CDR1 as LGHDT and CDR2 as YNNKEL (reference sequence). CDR3 protein: CASSQVEYGLAGYNEQYF. In DNA, the CDR3 is TGTGCCAGCAGCCAAGTGGAGTATGGTTTAGCGGGGTACAACGAGCAGTACTTC.

This clonotype was counted a few times. J is TRBJ2-1 and V is TRBV6-6, with D perhaps given as TRBD1 or TRBD2 (7 bases each). Germline CDR1 is MNHNY and CDR2 is SVGAGI (reference sequence). V was clipped by 3 bases and J by 8 bases, with 23 bases between them. The length of the CDR3 is 17 residues. The DNA of the CDR3 is TGTGCCAGCAGTTATAACCCCCAGGGGGGGGACAGTGATGAGCAGTTCTTC. Translating it yields CASSYNPQGGDSDEQFF.

The CDR3 loop reads CASSLAPGTSGRTGETQYF. CDR3 DNA sequence: TGTGCCAGCAGCTTAGCCCCCGGGACTAGCGGGAGGACGGGAGAGACCCAGTACTTC. This chain links TRBV7-8 with TRBJ2-5; 15 positions agree with TRBD2. Trimming removed 0 bases from V and 4 bases from J; junction bases left unmatched: 9. The CDR3 extends over 19 amino acids. Germline assignment: CDR1 SGHVS and CDR2 FQNEAQ.

This clonotype was detected a few times. The rearrangement joins TRBV7-2 to TRBJ2-3, with 7 positions matching TRBD2. This CDR3 has 15 residues. Trimming cost V 5 bases and J 5 bases; bases outside gene matches: 10. The germline V gene has CDR1 SGHTA and CDR2 FQGNSA. The CDR3 sequence is CASSRVGGGIDTQYF. The DNA of the CDR3 is TGTGCCAGCAGCCGGGTTGGGGGGGGGATAGATACGCAGTATTTT.

The chain combines TRBV6-1 with TRBJ2-7; D possibly corresponds to TRBD1 (5 bases). The V end was cut by 1 base, the J end by 3 bases, with 7 bases between. Germline V gives CDR1 MNHNS, CDR2 SASEGT. The CDR3 consists of 13 residues. CDR3 amino acids: CASSEGGYYEQYF. CDR3 DNA: TGTGCCAGCAGTGAAGGGGGCTACTACGAGCAGTACTTC.

This clonotype occurred a few times. The V and J genes are TRBV9 and TRBJ2-2; the D gene is possibly TRBD2 (5 bases). Trimming pared 6 bases from V and 1 base from J, leaving 13 bases between. The CDR3 contains 15 residues. Per the germline V gene, CDR1 is SGDLS and CDR2 is YYNGEE. The DNA for the CDR3 is TGTGCCAGCACTCCTGTCGGGAAGAACACCGGGGAGCTGTTTTTT. Translating it yields CASTPVGKNTGELFF.

V and J are TRBV27 and TRBJ1-5, with 9 positions matching TRBD1. V dropped 6 bases and J dropped 2; count of bases not matched to a gene: 5. In germline, CDR1 is MNHEY, CDR2 SMNVEV (reference sequence). The CDR3 covers 15 residues. CDR3 in amino acids: CASRPTGGGNQPQHF. The CDR3, as DNA: TGTGCCAGCAGGCCTACAGGGGGCGGCAATCAGCCCCAGCATTTT.

The gene calls are TRBV5-1 and TRBJ2-7, with D perhaps matching TRBD1 (6 bases). The CDR3 covers 14 residues. Germline CDR1 reads SGHRS; CDR2 reads YFSETQ. Trimming cost V 7 bases and J 2 bases, with 16 bases left between them. CDR3 sequence: CASDTGSGAYEQYF. The CDR3 nucleotides read TGCGCCAGCGATACAGGGTCCGGGGCCTACGAGCAGTACTTC. Variable domain in full (rest from reference TRBV5-1 and TRBJ2-7): KAGVTQTPRYLIKTRGQQVTLSCSPISGHRSVSWYQQTPGQGLQFLFEYFSETQRNKGNFPGRFSGRQFSNSRSEMNVSTLELGDSALYLCASDTGSGAYEQYFGPGTRLTVT.

The CDR3: CASAFAPSRGDSGNTIYF. In DNA, the CDR3 is TGTGCCAGCGCCTTTGCCCCCTCGAGGGGTGACTCTGGAAACACCATATATTTT. This chain connects TRBV12-3 or TRBV12-4 to TRBJ1-3; tentatively, D is TRBD1 (5 bases). The germline V and J ends were trimmed by 8 bases and 0 bases, with 23 bases remaining between them. This CDR3 has 18 amino acids.

The V call is TRBV6-1, the J call TRBJ2-6; D call uncertain. Trimming removed 5 bases from V and 0 bases from J, with 11 bases in between. CDR3 length: 16 amino acids. Germline lookup yields CDR1 MNHNS and CDR2 SASEGT. The CDR3 DNA reads as TGTGCCAGCAGTTCCAAACGGGTCTCTGGGGCCAACGTCCTGACTTTC. Its translation: CASSSKRVSGANVLTF.

The rearrangement joins TRBV18 to TRBJ1-2; 9 positions match TRBD1. The V and J ends lost 3 bases and 2 bases, in that order; junction bases with no gene match: 7. CDR1 and CDR2 (germline): KGHSH, LQKENI. This CDR3 contains 16 residues. CDR3 nucleotide sequence: TGTGCCAGCTCACCCGTCGGGACAGGGTCCAACTATGGCTACACCTTC. This sequence encodes CASSPVGTGSNYGYTF.

This chain links TRBV19 with TRBJ2-1; no clear D gene. The CDR3 spans 12 residues. V gave up 8 bases and J gave up 6 bases, with 11 bases separating them. Germline-derived CDR1 and CDR2 are LNHDA and SQIVND (reference sequence). The CDR3 DNA reads as TGTGCCAGTGACGGCGGAAGCAATGAGCAGTTCTTC. This gives the protein CASDGGSNEQFF.